In its sample, the clone carrying this TCR beta chain was seen a few times. This sample was taken from a study of blood T cells in healthy people across ages. The CDR3 totals 12 residues. Germline CDR1 and CDR2: SNHLY and FYNNEI. V lost 5 bases to trimming and J lost 6 bases, with 9 bases between them. For the second PCR, which ran for roughly 6 to 12 cycles, a sample-barcoded 5' primer and a J-beta primer mix were used. MiXCR, applied by TCRdb to the 5' RACE reads, yields one record per CDR3 protein. The table lists hundreds of thousands of distinct CDR3 sequences, 20% to 30% of them singletons, with under 9.5% in the top ten. A further study also used this sample, focusing on T cells of mothers and their children.

The source material was blood. This TCR came from a boy between 5 and 17 years old in good health. The V and J genes are TRBV2 and TRBJ2-3, with no clear D. This CDR3 reads CASSLNGDTQYF. Here the CDR3 DNA reads TGTGCCAGCAGTCTGAATGGGGATACGCAGTATTTT.